Shown below are 23 T cell receptor beta chains from a single sample sequenced in a study of blood T cell repertoires in COVID-19. Only in-frame clones appear in the TCRdb table, and some are missing; sequencing was by immunoSEQ multiplex PCR. The top ten hold 10% to 13% of the sample, which has some 260,000 clones, approximately 88% seen once. Source material: peripheral blood. These receptor sequences come from a woman in her 70s with COVID-19, enrolled during active disease.

The chain carries TRBV7-9 and TRBJ1-2; TRBD1 matches at 7 bases. CDR1 is SEHNR and CDR2 is FQNEAQ in the germline V gene (reference sequence). The junction had 4 bases not matched to a gene; V was cut back by 0 bases and J by 6 bases. The CDR3 consists of 14 residues. CDR3 region: CASSLAGQDHGYTF. For the CDR3, the DNA is TGTGCCAGCAGCTTAGCAGGACAGGACCATGGCTACACCTTC.

This clone occurred once. The V gene is TRBV10-3, the J gene TRBJ1-1, with a weak D call TRBD1 (5 bases). Looked up from germline, CDR1 is ENHRY and CDR2 is SYGVKD. The germline V and J ends were trimmed by 8 bases and 3 bases, with 7 bases remaining between them. This CDR3 spans 11 amino acids. The CDR3 sequence: CAIAGDTEAFF. The CDR3 nucleotides are TGTGCCATCGCGGGGGACACTGAAGCTTTCTTT.

The chain links TRBV30 to TRBJ1-6, with TRBD1 matching over 11 bases. V shed 5 bases and J 10 bases; nucleotides not matched to a gene: 10. The CDR3 runs 15 residues. Germline V CDR1 and CDR2: GTSNPN, SVGIG (reference sequence). As DNA, the CDR3 is TGTGCCTGGGGGGGCGGACAGGGGGCCGGCTCACCCCTCCACTTT. This sequence encodes CAWGGGQGAGSPLHF.

This chain connects TRBV28 to TRBJ1-2; D is perhaps TRBD1 (5 bases). Germline V gene data show CDR1 as MDHEN and CDR2 as SYDVKM. Trimming took off 4 bases at V and 3 bases at J, with 18 bases between the two ends. CDR3 size: 16 residues. The CDR3 coding sequence is TGTGCCAGCAGTTCCCCCCGGCTGGACACTTACTATGGCTACACCTTC. Amino acid sequence: CASSSPRLDTYYGYTF.

The rearrangement links TRBV11-3 to TRBJ1-3; tentative D call: TRBD1 (6 bases). Germline CDR1 SGHNT, CDR2 YENEEA. This CDR3 has 15 residues. With 5 bases removed from V and 0 bases from J, the gap between germline ends came to 11 bases. The CDR3 is CASSVDRISGNTIYF. CDR3 coding DNA: TGTGCCAGCAGCGTTGACAGGATCTCTGGAAACACCATATATTTT.

This chain joins TRBV6-6 and TRBJ1-6; TRBD1 matches 9 bases. CDR3 length: 13 residues. The germline CDR1 and CDR2 sequences are MNHNY and SVGAGI (reference sequence). Unmatched junction bases numbered 7, after V lost 5 bases and J lost 14 bases. CDR3 region: CASSARDRVTLHF. CDR3 nucleotide sequence: TGTGCCAGCAGTGCCCGGGACAGGGTAACCCTCCACTTT.

V and J are TRBV28 and TRBJ2-5; 7 positions match TRBD1. The germline V gene has CDR1 MDHEN and CDR2 SYDVKM. This CDR3 is 14 amino acids long. The J segment lost 2 bases and the V segment lost 5 bases, leaving 5 bases of the junction unmatched. CDR3: CASSAGDRQETQYF. The DNA for the CDR3 is TGTGCCAGCAGTGCAGGGGACAGACAAGAGACCCAGTACTTC.

The V and J genes are TRBV7-9 and TRBJ2-2, with TRBD2 identical over 13 bases. Looked up from germline, CDR1 is SEHNR and CDR2 is FQNEAQ (reference sequence). V gave up 1 base and J gave up 5 bases; unmatched junction bases: 7. The CDR3 consists of 18 residues. CDR3 residues: CASSLGRTSGSRTGELFF. In nucleotides, the CDR3 is TGTGCCAGCAGCTTAGGCCGGACTAGCGGGAGTCGGACCGGGGAGCTGTTTTTT.

This chain joins TRBV5-1 and TRBJ2-3; D uncertain. Germline values: CDR1 SGHRS, CDR2 YFSETQ. V dropped 3 bases and J dropped 4 bases, with 6 bases sitting between them. The CDR3 consists of 12 residues. CDR3: CASSSWPDTQYF. The CDR3 DNA reads as TGCGCCAGCAGCTCCTGGCCAGATACGCAGTATTTT.

J is TRBJ2-1 and V is TRBV7-3; TRBD2 matches 7 bases. The length of the CDR3 is 17 residues. The germline V gene encodes CDR1 SGHTA and CDR2 FQGTGA. With 5 bases clipped from V and 0 bases from J, the junction kept 10 bases outside the gene matches. In DNA form, the CDR3 reads TGTGCCAGCAGCCCAACGGGGGGAGGGAGCTCCTACAATGAGCAGTTCTTC. This encodes CASSPTGGGSSYNEQFF.

The chain joins TRBV6-2 or TRBV6-3 to TRBJ2-5; 11 positions match TRBD2. This CDR3 has 16 residues. Germline-derived CDR1 and CDR2 are MNHEY and SVGEGT. J lost 1 base, V lost 5 bases, and 6 bases had no gene match. The CDR3 spells CASSAGLAGPQETQYF. The CDR3 DNA sequence: TGTGCCAGCAGTGCCGGACTAGCGGGCCCCCAAGAGACCCAGTACTTC.

The chain is built from TRBV19 and TRBJ1-2, with D possibly being TRBD1 (6 bases). The V gene lost 5 bases and the J gene lost 5 bases, with 21 bases spanning the gap. The CDR3 totals 16 residues. Germline CDR1 LNHDA, CDR2 SQIVND (reference sequence). CDR3 sequence reads: CASSVSDRKSIYGYTF. The CDR3 DNA follows: TGTGCCAGTAGTGTGTCGGACAGAAAGTCAATATATGGCTACACCTTC.

V usage is TRBV7-2 and J usage is TRBJ2-1, with 7 positions matching TRBD2. Germline V gene data show CDR1 as SGHTA and CDR2 as FQGNSA. The length of the CDR3 is 15 residues. V was pared by 2 bases and J by 6 bases, with 7 bases of the junction left unmatched. The CDR3 here is CASSLSGEGLNEQFF. CDR3 in DNA: TGTGCCAGCAGCTTATCGGGGGAGGGCCTCAATGAGCAGTTCTTC.

The V and J genes are TRBV27 and TRBJ1-5; weak D call: TRBD1 (6 bases). CDR1 is MNHEY, CDR2 SMNVEV, per germline (reference sequence). Trimming left V 6 bases short and J 0 bases short, with 9 bases between. This CDR3 is built from 14 residues. The CDR3 is CASSPDSSNQPQHF. Here the CDR3 DNA reads TGTGCCAGCAGCCCGGACAGTAGCAATCAGCCCCAGCATTTT.

The chain uses TRBV30 and TRBJ2-2; a possible D gene is TRBD2 (6 bases). Per the germline V gene, CDR1 is GTSNPN and CDR2 is SVGIG (reference sequence). Trimming took 4 bases from V and 4 from J, leaving 16 bases between them. This CDR3 is built from 15 residues. The CDR3 sequence: CAWTLGGVSTGELFF. DNA for the CDR3: TGTGCCTGGACTCTAGGAGGGGTCAGCACCGGGGAGCTGTTTTTT.

This chain connects TRBV25-1 to TRBJ2-7; 8 bases map to TRBD1. This CDR3 region has 15 residues. Germline CDR1 and CDR2: MGHDK and SYGVNS. The ends lost 6 bases at V and 3 bases at J; junction bases unmatched: 10. CDR3 protein: CASSHPSGQGYEQYF. CDR3 in DNA: TGTGCCAGCAGCCACCCCTCAGGACAGGGCTACGAGCAGTACTTC.

The chain links TRBV19 to TRBJ2-1; 11 bases line up with TRBD2. The CDR3 is 19 residues long. Germline CDR1 is LNHDA and CDR2 is SQIVND (reference sequence). With V trimmed by 3 bases and J by 3 bases, 13 bases remained unmatched. The CDR3 here is CASSMWGGTSGRDYNEQFF. The CDR3 DNA follows: TGTGCCAGTAGTATGTGGGGAGGTACTAGCGGGAGAGACTACAATGAGCAGTTCTTC.

V gene TRBV6-5 combines with J gene TRBJ2-3, with a weak D call TRBD1 (5 bases). The CDR3 is 13 residues long. V gave up 11 bases and J gave up 0 bases, with 12 bases separating them. Germline V CDR1 and CDR2: MNHEY, SVGAGI. The CDR3 spells CAARVPSTDTQYF. The CDR3, as DNA: TGTGCCGCCAGGGTCCCAAGCACAGATACGCAGTATTTT.

The chain couples TRBV30 to TRBJ2-1; TRBD2 matches 8 bases. V was clipped by 3 bases and J by 7 bases; unmatched bases: 8. The germline CDR1 and CDR2 sequences are GTSNPN and SVGIG (reference sequence). The CDR3 sequence is 14 residues long. CDR3 region: CAWRSRGRSNEQFF. The CDR3 DNA is TGTGCCTGGAGGTCGCGCGGGAGGTCAAATGAGCAGTTCTTC.

This sequence joins TRBV10-3 and TRBJ2-5; 9 bases match TRBD1. The CDR3 has 15 residues. Per germline, CDR1 ENHRY and CDR2 SYGVKD. The J segment lost 2 bases and the V segment lost 2 bases, leaving 3 bases of the junction unmatched. CDR3 region: CAISEGTGIQETQYF. CDR3 DNA sequence: TGTGCCATCAGTGAGGGGACAGGGATACAAGAGACCCAGTACTTC.

The V gene is TRBV7-2, the J gene TRBJ2-1, with D maybe TRBD1 (7 bases). CDR3 length equals 15 residues. Trimming shortened V by 5 bases and J by 4 bases, and 15 bases separated the two germline ends. Germline V CDR1 and CDR2: SGHTA, FQGNSA. Here the CDR3 reads CASSQGGRSYNEQFF. CDR3 DNA sequence: TGTGCCAGCAGCCAGGGGGGACGGTCATACAATGAGCAGTTCTTC.

This chain links TRBV24-1 with TRBJ2-2; TRBD2 might be the D (6 bases). The germline gives CDR1 KGHDR, CDR2 SFDVKD. This CDR3 has 16 amino acids. Trimming pared 1 base from V and 4 bases from J, leaving 12 bases between. The CDR3 loop reads CATSDLPGRSTGELFF. CDR3 DNA: TGTGCCACCAGTGATTTACCAGGGAGGTCCACCGGGGAGCTGTTTTTT.

V gene TRBV7-9 combines with J gene TRBJ2-1, with D uncertain. Trimming took 5 bases from V and 4 from J, leaving 6 bases between them. This CDR3 is 12 amino acids long. Germline lookup yields CDR1 SEHNR and CDR2 FQNEAQ (reference sequence). The DNA for the CDR3 is TGTGCCAGCAGCCCTTCGTACAATGAGCAGTTCTTC. Protein sequence: CASSPSYNEQFF.